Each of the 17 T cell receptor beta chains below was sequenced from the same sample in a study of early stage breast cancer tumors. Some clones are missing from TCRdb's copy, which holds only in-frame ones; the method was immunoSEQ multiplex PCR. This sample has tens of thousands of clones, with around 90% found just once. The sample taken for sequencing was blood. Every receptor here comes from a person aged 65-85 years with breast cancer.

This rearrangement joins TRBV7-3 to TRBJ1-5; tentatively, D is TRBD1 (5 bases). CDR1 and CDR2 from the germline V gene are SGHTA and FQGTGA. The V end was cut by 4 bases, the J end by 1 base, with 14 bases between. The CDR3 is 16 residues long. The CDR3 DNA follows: TGTGCCAGCAGCTCCTCCGACAGAACCAGCAATCAGCCCCAGCATTTT. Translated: CASSSSDRTSNQPQHF. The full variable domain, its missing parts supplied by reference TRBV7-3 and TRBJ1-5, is GAGVSQTPSNKVTEKGKYVELRCDPISGHTALYWYRQSLGQGPEFLIYFQGTGAADDSGLPNDRFFAVRPEGSVSTLKIQRTERGDSAVYLCASSSSDRTSNQPQHFGDGTRLSIL.

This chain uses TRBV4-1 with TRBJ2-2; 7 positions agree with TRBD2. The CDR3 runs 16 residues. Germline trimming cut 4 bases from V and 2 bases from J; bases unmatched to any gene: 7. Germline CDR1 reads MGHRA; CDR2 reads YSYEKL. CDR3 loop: CASSRRTSPNTGELFF. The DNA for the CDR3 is TGCGCCAGCAGCCGTAGGACTAGTCCCAACACCGGGGAGCTGTTTTTT.

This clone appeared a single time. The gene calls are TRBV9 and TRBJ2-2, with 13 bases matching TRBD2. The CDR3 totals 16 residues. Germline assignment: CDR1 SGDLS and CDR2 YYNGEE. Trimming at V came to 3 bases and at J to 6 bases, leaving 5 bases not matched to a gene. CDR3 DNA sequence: TGTGCCAGCAGCGCCAAACTAGCGGGGGGGCCCGGGGAGCTGTTTTTT. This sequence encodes CASSAKLAGGPGELFF.

DNA for the CDR3: TGTGCCAGCAGTTACACACCGGGACAGGGGATCGTCGAGCAGTACTTC. It encodes CASSYTPGQGIVEQYF. The rearrangement links TRBV6-6 to TRBJ2-7; 10 bases agree with TRBD1. There are 16 residues in the CDR3. V lost 2 bases, J lost 6 bases, and 10 bases stayed unmatched. CDR1 is MNHNY and CDR2 is SVGAGI in the germline V gene (reference sequence).

The CDR3: CASRPGLAQETQYF. The CDR3 DNA follows: TGTGCCAGCAGACCGGGACTAGCGCAAGAGACCCAGTACTTC. The chain links TRBV7-2 to TRBJ2-5, with 10 bases matching TRBD2. The V segment lost 6 bases and the J segment 2 bases; nucleotides outside the gene matches: 3. Germline CDR1 SGHTA, CDR2 FQGNSA. This CDR3 contains 14 residues.

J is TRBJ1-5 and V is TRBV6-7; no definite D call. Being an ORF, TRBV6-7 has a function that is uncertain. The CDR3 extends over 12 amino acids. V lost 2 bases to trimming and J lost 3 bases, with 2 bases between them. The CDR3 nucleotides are TGTGCCAGCAGTTACCTCAATCAGCCCCAGCATTTT. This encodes CASSYLNQPQHF.

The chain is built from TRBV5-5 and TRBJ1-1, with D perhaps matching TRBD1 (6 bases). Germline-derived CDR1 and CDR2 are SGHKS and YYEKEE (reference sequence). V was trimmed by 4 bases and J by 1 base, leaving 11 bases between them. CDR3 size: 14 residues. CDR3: CASSARDKNTEAFF. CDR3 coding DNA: TGTGCCAGCAGCGCCCGGGACAAGAACACTGAAGCTTTCTTT.

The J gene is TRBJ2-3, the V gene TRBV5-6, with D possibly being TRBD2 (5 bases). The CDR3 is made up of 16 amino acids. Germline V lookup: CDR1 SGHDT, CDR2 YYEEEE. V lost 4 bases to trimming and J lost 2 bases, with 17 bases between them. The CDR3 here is CASSLALDSYTDTQYF. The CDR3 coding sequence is TGTGCCAGCAGCCTGGCTCTGGACTCTTACACAGATACGCAGTATTTT.

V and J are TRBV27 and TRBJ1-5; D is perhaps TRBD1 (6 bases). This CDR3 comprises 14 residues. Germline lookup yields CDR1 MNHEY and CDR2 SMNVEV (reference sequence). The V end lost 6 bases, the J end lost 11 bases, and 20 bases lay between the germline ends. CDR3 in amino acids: CASSINRDGKAQHF. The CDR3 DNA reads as TGTGCCAGCAGCATCAACAGGGATGGGAAGGCCCAGCATTTT.

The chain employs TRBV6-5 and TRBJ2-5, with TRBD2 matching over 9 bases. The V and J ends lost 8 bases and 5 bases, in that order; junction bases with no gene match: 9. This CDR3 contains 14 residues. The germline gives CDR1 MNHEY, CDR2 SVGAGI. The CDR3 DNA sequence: TGTGCCAGCCACCGCGGGGGGGCCGGTGAGACCCAGTACTTC. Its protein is CASHRGGAGETQYF.

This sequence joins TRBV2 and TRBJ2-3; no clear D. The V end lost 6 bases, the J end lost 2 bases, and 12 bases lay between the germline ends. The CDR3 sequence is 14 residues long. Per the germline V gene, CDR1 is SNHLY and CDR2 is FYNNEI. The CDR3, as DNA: TGTGCCAGCAGGGAAAACCTAAACACAGATACGCAGTATTTT. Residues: CASRENLNTDTQYF.

The CDR3 is CASSPRTGDGNQPQHF. For the CDR3, the DNA is TGTGCCAGCAGCCCAAGGACAGGGGACGGCAATCAGCCCCAGCATTTT. The rearrangement joins TRBV7-2 to TRBJ1-5, with 9 bases that match TRBD1. Looked up from germline, CDR1 is SGHTA and CDR2 is FQGNSA. V trimming: 5 bases; J trimming: 2 bases; junction bases outside the gene matches: 7. This CDR3 spans 16 amino acids.

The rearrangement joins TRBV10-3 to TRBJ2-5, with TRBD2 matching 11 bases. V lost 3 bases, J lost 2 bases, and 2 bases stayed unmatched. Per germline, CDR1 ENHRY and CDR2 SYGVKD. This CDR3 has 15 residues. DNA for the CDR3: TGTGCCATCAGTGATCTAGCGGGGGGTCAAGAGACCCAGTACTTC. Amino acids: CAISDLAGGQETQYF.

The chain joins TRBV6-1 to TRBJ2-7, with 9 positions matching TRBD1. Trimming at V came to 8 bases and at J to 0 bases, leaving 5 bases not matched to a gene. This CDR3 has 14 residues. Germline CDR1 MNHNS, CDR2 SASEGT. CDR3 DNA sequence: TGTGCCAGCGGGACAGGGAGGGCCTCCTACGAGCAGTACTTC. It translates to CASGTGRASYEQYF.

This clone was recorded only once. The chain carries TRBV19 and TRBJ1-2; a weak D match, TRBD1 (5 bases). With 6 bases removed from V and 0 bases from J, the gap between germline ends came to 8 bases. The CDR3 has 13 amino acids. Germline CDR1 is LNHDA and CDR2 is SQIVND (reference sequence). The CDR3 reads CASRMTANYGYTF. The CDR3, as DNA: TGTGCCAGTAGGATGACAGCTAACTATGGCTACACCTTC.

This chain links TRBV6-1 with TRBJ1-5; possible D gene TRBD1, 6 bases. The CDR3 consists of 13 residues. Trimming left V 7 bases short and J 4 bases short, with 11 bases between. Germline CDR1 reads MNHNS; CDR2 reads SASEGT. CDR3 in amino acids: CASTGRGNQPQHF. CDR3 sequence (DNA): TGTGCCAGCACGGGTAGGGGGAATCAGCCCCAGCATTTT.

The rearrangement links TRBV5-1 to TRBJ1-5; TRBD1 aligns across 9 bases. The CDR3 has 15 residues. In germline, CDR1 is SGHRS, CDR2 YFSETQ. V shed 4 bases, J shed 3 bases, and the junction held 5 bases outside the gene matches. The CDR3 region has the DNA TGCGCCAGCAGCCTTGGGACAGGGCTCAATCAGCCCCAGCATTTT. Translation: CASSLGTGLNQPQHF.